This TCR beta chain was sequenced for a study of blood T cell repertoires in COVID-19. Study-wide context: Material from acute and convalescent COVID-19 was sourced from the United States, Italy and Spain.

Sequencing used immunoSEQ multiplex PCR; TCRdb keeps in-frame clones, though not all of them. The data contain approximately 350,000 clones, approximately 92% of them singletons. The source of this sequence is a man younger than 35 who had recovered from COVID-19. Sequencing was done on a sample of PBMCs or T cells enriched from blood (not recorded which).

CDR3 DNA sequence: TGTGCCAGCAGCTTAGTGTCGTCGGGTGCGTACTACACCTTC. Its protein is CASSLVSSGAYYTF. The chain couples TRBV7-9 to TRBJ1-2; D is unresolved. Between the trimmed V and J ends, which lost 1 base and 10 bases, there was a span of 16 bases. Looked up from germline, CDR1 is SEHNR and CDR2 is FQNEAQ (reference sequence). The CDR3 sequence is 14 residues long. The whole variable domain, filled in from reference TRBV7-9 and TRBJ1-2, reads DTGVSQNPRHKITKRGQNVTFRCDPISEHNRLYWYRQTLGQGPEFLTYFQNEAQLEKSRLLSDRFSAERPKGSFSTLEIQRTEQGDSAMYLCASSLVSSGAYYTFGSGTRLTVV.